The 32 T cell receptor beta chains below were found in one sample sequenced in a study of blood T cell repertoires in COVID-19. Repertoires were generated with immunoSEQ multiplex PCR, while TCRdb's copy carries only in-frame clones and drops some. Here the sample spans about 400,000 clones, 80% to 90% being singletons. The source material was peripheral blood. All receptors come from a woman aged 25 to 39 with active or convalescent COVID-19.

The rearrangement joins TRBV5-1 to TRBJ1-1; a weak D match, TRBD1 (5 bases). This CDR3 region has 15 residues. Trimming cost V 0 bases and J 5 bases, with 14 bases left between them. The germline gives CDR1 SGHRS, CDR2 YFSETQ. CDR3 nucleotide sequence: TGCGCCAGCAGCTTGGTGGAGGGGCAAGGGACTGAAGCTTTCTTT. The encoded protein is CASSLVEGQGTEAFF. The full variable domain, its missing parts supplied by reference TRBV5-1 and TRBJ1-1, is KAGVTQTPRYLIKTRGQQVTLSCSPISGHRSVSWYQQTPGQGLQFLFEYFSETQRNKGNFPGRFSGRQFSNSRSEMNVSTLELGDSALYLCASSLVEGQGTEAFFGQGTRLTVV.

This clone was seen a single time. This chain uses TRBV6-5 with TRBJ2-7; the D gene is possibly TRBD2 (6 bases). Germline V gene lookup returns CDR1 MNHEY and CDR2 SVGAGI. The V and J ends lost 6 bases and 7 bases respectively, with 16 bases between them. This CDR3 region has 13 residues. The chain's CDR3 is CASRGTARLEQYF. The CDR3 DNA reads as TGTGCCAGCAGAGGGACTGCGCGTTTGGAGCAGTACTTC.

The V and J genes are TRBV4-2 and TRBJ2-3; 8 bases match TRBD2. Germline V gives CDR1 LGHNA, CDR2 YNFKEQ. The trim removed 6 bases at V and 2 bases at J, leaving 7 bases unmatched. The CDR3 spans 15 residues. CDR3 bases: TGTGCCAGCAGGGAAGGCGGGGGGAACACAGATACGCAGTATTTT. Translation: CASREGGGNTDTQYF.

This clone was counted a few times. The chain joins TRBV6-1 to TRBJ1-3; possibly TRBD1 for D (6 bases). This CDR3 spans 16 amino acids. V lost 4 bases and J 2 bases, leaving 15 bases between the germline ends. Germline V gene sequence: CDR1 MNHNS, CDR2 SASEGT. The CDR3 DNA reads as TGTGCCAGCAGTGCGGCCGCTCAGGGGACTGGAAACACCATATATTTT. It yields the protein CASSAAAQGTGNTIYF.

In this sample, this clone turned up once. The V and J genes are TRBV7-9 and TRBJ2-5; 9 bases map to TRBD2. The germline V gene has CDR1 SEHNR and CDR2 FQNEAQ (reference sequence). This CDR3 has 15 amino acids. V trimming: 0 bases; J trimming: 5 bases; junction bases outside the gene matches: 4. The DNA for the CDR3 is TGTGCCAGCAGCTTAGCTACCCTAGCGGGGGAGACCCAGTACTTC. Translation: CASSLATLAGETQYF.

The chain couples TRBV30 to TRBJ1-1, with a tentative D call TRBD1 (5 bases). The CDR3 is 16 amino acids. V lost 2 bases to trimming and J lost 3 bases, with 19 bases between them. The germline CDR1 and CDR2 sequences are GTSNPN and SVGIG (reference sequence). The CDR3 DNA sequence: TGTGCCTGGAGTCACTCTATCCGCAGGGTGGACACTGAAGCTTTCTTT. It specifies CAWSHSIRRVDTEAFF.

The J gene is TRBJ2-5, the V gene TRBV18; TRBD1 aligns across 10 bases. Trimming at V came to 3 bases and at J to 2 bases, leaving 6 bases not matched to a gene. This CDR3 has 16 amino acids. CDR1 is KGHSH and CDR2 is LQKENI in the germline V gene. CDR3 sequence (DNA): TGTGCCAGCTCACCTAAGGCGGGACAGGGGCAAGAGACCCAGTACTTC. Translation gives CASSPKAGQGQETQYF.

The chain uses TRBV5-1 and TRBJ2-2; a weak D match, TRBD2 (5 bases). Trimming took off 0 bases at V and 4 bases at J, with 7 bases between the two ends. Germline-derived CDR1 and CDR2 are SGHRS and YFSETQ. This CDR3 contains 14 residues. As DNA, the CDR3 is TGCGCCAGCAGCTTGGGACGGGGCACCGGGGAGCTGTTTTTT. It translates to CASSLGRGTGELFF.

There are a few counts of this clone. The rearrangement joins TRBV2 to TRBJ1-2; 9 nucleotides line up with TRBD1. Germline assignment: CDR1 SNHLY and CDR2 FYNNEI. With 6 bases clipped from V and 3 bases from J, the junction kept 8 bases outside the gene matches. There are 15 residues in the CDR3. The CDR3 DNA reads TGTGCCAGCAGCGTCATGGACAGGGGCTACTATGGCTACACCTTC. Protein product: CASSVMDRGYYGYTF.

The V call is TRBV6-5, the J call TRBJ1-3, with D possibly TRBD1 on 6 matching bases. The V end lost 7 bases, the J end lost 1 base, and 14 bases lay between the germline ends. CDR1 is MNHEY and CDR2 is SVGAGI in the germline V gene. The CDR3 has 15 amino acids. CDR3 in DNA: TGTGCCAGCAAGGACAGCAGCTTATCTGGAAACACCATATATTTT. It yields the protein CASKDSSLSGNTIYF.

This sequence joins TRBV27 and TRBJ2-7; D gene unclear. Germline loops: CDR1 MNHEY, CDR2 SMNVEV (reference sequence). With 0 bases removed from V and 3 bases from J, the gap between germline ends came to 6 bases. The CDR3 extends over 13 amino acids. CDR3 in amino acids: CASSLSAGYEQYF. CDR3 DNA sequence: TGTGCCAGCAGTTTATCCGCAGGCTACGAGCAGTACTTC.

This chain links TRBV6-5 with TRBJ1-6, with D maybe TRBD1 (5 bases). With 11 bases removed from V and 9 bases from J, the gap between germline ends came to 23 bases. The CDR3 has 15 residues. In germline, CDR1 is MNHEY, CDR2 SVGAGI. CDR3 amino acids: CAADRRSGALSPLHF. CDR3 DNA sequence: TGTGCCGCCGATCGACGGAGCGGGGCCCTTTCACCCCTCCACTTT.

The chain joins TRBV11-2 to TRBJ2-1; no definite D call. There are 17 residues in the CDR3. The V gene's germline CDR1 is SGHAT and CDR2 FQNNGV. V lost 5 bases, J lost 7 bases, and 24 bases lay in between. CDR3 nucleotides: TGTGCCAGCAGCCCCCCGGCGCCTCCCCGAGGTACTAATGAGCAGTTCTTC. Translating it yields CASSPPAPPRGTNEQFF.

This chain joins TRBV5-4 and TRBJ2-6, with D maybe TRBD2 (6 bases). The V gene's germline CDR1 is SGHNT and CDR2 YYREEE (reference sequence). The CDR3 runs 17 residues. Trimming left V 4 bases short and J 2 bases short, with 16 bases between. CDR3 residues: CASSPGLFAAGANVLTF. The CDR3 DNA is TGTGCCAGCAGCCCGGGACTGTTCGCGGCTGGGGCCAACGTCCTGACTTTC.

This chain connects TRBV5-1 to TRBJ2-1; 7 bases are shared with TRBD2. Germline CDR1 SGHRS, CDR2 YFSETQ. V trimming: 6 bases; J trimming: 3 bases; junction bases outside the gene matches: 3. CDR3 length: 13 residues. CDR3 DNA sequence: TGCGCCAGCAAACCTAGCGGCTACAATGAGCAGTTCTTC. Translating it yields CASKPSGYNEQFF.

The chain carries TRBV5-6 and TRBJ2-6, with 7 bases aligning to TRBD1. The length of the CDR3 is 16 residues. Unmatched junction bases numbered 6, after V lost 4 bases and J lost 2 bases. Germline V gene sequence: CDR1 SGHDT, CDR2 YYEEEE. The CDR3 DNA reads as TGTGCCAGCAGCGAGACAGGGTCCGCTGGGGCCAACGTCCTGACTTTC. Its translation is CASSETGSAGANVLTF.

This sequence joins TRBV5-5 and TRBJ2-3; 7 nucleotides align to TRBD2. Germline V gene lookup returns CDR1 SGHKS and CDR2 YYEKEE (reference sequence). The junction had 8 bases not matched to a gene; V was cut back by 3 bases and J by 7 bases. The CDR3 has 14 residues. DNA of the CDR3: TGTGCCAGCAGCTCCGGCGCGAGCGGGAATACGCAGTATTTT. It is translated as CASSSGASGNTQYF.

The rearrangement joins TRBV7-8 to TRBJ1-1; possible D gene TRBD1, 6 bases. The CDR3 extends over 15 amino acids. Looked up from germline, CDR1 is SGHVS and CDR2 is FQNEAQ. V dropped 5 bases and J dropped 2 bases, with 15 bases sitting between them. The CDR3 here is CASSPRKGVNTEAFF. Written as DNA, the CDR3 is TGTGCCAGCAGCCCGCGGAAGGGGGTTAACACTGAAGCTTTCTTT.

This chain connects TRBV2 to TRBJ1-4; no reliable D call. The CDR3 runs to 15 residues. Germline values: CDR1 SNHLY, CDR2 FYNNEI. V was trimmed by 4 bases and J by 6 bases, leaving 15 bases between them. The CDR3 is CASSVNSRVDEKLFF. The CDR3 DNA reads as TGTGCCAGCAGTGTGAACAGCCGCGTGGATGAAAAACTGTTTTTT. Looking up the rest from reference TRBV2 and TRBJ1-4 gives the full variable domain: EPEVTQTPSHQVTQMGQEVILRCVPISNHLYFYWYRQILGQKVEFLVSFYNNEISEKSEIFDDQFSVERPDGSNFTLKIRSTKLEDSAMYFCASSVNSRVDEKLFFGSGTQLSVL.

The chain has TRBV5-6 and TRBJ1-1; tentative D call: TRBD1 (6 bases). Trimming took 0 bases from V and 5 from J, leaving 11 bases between them. The CDR3 consists of 14 residues. In germline, CDR1 is SGHDT, CDR2 YYEEEE. The CDR3 spells CASSLVGGLTEAFF. The CDR3 DNA is TGTGCCAGCAGCTTGGTAGGGGGTTTGACTGAAGCTTTCTTT.

This clone appeared a single time. The chain has TRBV5-1 and TRBJ1-5, with a possible D match to TRBD1 (6 bases). Trimming left V 4 bases short and J 4 bases short, with 15 bases between. Germline V gives CDR1 SGHRS, CDR2 YFSETQ. This CDR3 is built from 15 residues. CDR3: CASSPEGGENQPQHF. In nucleotides, the CDR3 is TGCGCCAGCAGCCCGGAAGGGGGAGAAAATCAGCCCCAGCATTTT. The full variable domain, with the rest looked up from reference TRBV5-1 and TRBJ1-5, is KAGVTQTPRYLIKTRGQQVTLSCSPISGHRSVSWYQQTPGQGLQFLFEYFSETQRNKGNFPGRFSGRQFSNSRSEMNVSTLELGDSALYLCASSPEGGENQPQHFGDGTRLSIL.

The rearrangement joins TRBV2 to TRBJ2-1; D might be TRBD2 (5 bases). The CDR3 totals 13 residues. CDR1 and CDR2 (germline): SNHLY, FYNNEI. V was shortened by 4 bases and J by 10 bases, with 14 bases between the two germline ends. The CDR3 DNA reads as TGTGCCAGCAGTGCTGTGTTGGGCGGGGAGCAGTTCTTC. As protein: CASSAVLGGEQFF.

This chain joins TRBV18 and TRBJ1-4; D perhaps matches TRBD1 (6 bases). This CDR3 has 16 residues. CDR1 and CDR2 from the germline V gene are KGHSH and LQKENI. V lost 4 bases and J lost 0, with 12 bases in between. CDR3 in DNA: TGTGCCAGCTCACTCCGGACAGATGCAACTAATGAAAAACTGTTTTTT. As protein: CASSLRTDATNEKLFF.

The chain carries TRBV14 and TRBJ1-1; D is unclear. Trimming shortened V by 2 bases and J by 6 bases, and 19 bases separated the two germline ends. This CDR3 has 16 residues. The germline CDR1 and CDR2 sequences are SGHDN and FVKESK. CDR3 sequence reads: CASSQPPSAGMPEAFF. The CDR3 region has the DNA TGTGCCAGCAGCCAACCCCCTTCGGCGGGGATGCCTGAAGCTTTCTTT.

The V gene is TRBV13, the J gene TRBJ2-1, with a tentative D call TRBD2 (7 bases). From germline, CDR1 is PRHDT and CDR2 FYEKMQ (reference sequence). The CDR3 sequence is 16 residues long. Deletions cut 3 bases from V and 4 bases from J, with 16 bases between. The CDR3 sequence is CASSLAGGPEYNEQFF. Here the CDR3 DNA reads TGTGCCAGCAGCTTGGCCGGGGGGCCTGAATACAATGAGCAGTTCTTC. Full variable domain (remainder filled in from reference TRBV13 and TRBJ2-1): AAGVIQSPRHLIKEKRETATLKCYPIPRHDTVYWYQQGPGQDPQFLISFYEKMQSDKGSIPDRFSAQQFSDYHSELNMSSLELGDSALYFCASSLAGGPEYNEQFFGPGTRLTVL.

V usage is TRBV19 and J usage is TRBJ2-1; D is undetermined. Per germline, CDR1 LNHDA and CDR2 SQIVND (reference sequence). The CDR3 is 13 amino acids. Deletions cut 5 bases from V and 7 bases from J, with 12 bases between. CDR3 in amino acids: CASSHDGYNEQFF. In nucleotides, the CDR3 is TGTGCCAGTAGTCATGACGGGTATAATGAGCAGTTCTTC.

The chain recombines TRBV14 with TRBJ2-7; D gene uncertain. V was pared by 7 bases and J by 0 bases, with 10 bases between. CDR3 length: 13 residues. The V gene's germline CDR1 is SGHDN and CDR2 FVKESK. The CDR3, as DNA: TGTGCCAGCAAGGATACTAACTCCTACGAGCAGTACTTC. The encoded protein is CASKDTNSYEQYF.

The CDR3 nucleotides read TGTGCCAGCAGCTTAGCGGTAAGGACAGGGCCCTACAATGAGCAGTTCTTC. Its protein product is CASSLAVRTGPYNEQFF. The genes are TRBV7-9 and TRBJ2-1; 8 bases align to TRBD1. The V and J ends lost 0 bases and 2 bases, in that order; junction bases with no gene match: 6. CDR1 is SEHNR, CDR2 FQNEAQ, per germline (reference sequence). CDR3 length equals 17 residues.

The genes are TRBV2 and TRBJ1-3; TRBD1 agrees at 11 bases. There are 18 residues in the CDR3. The germline gives CDR1 SNHLY, CDR2 FYNNEI. V lost 6 bases to trimming and J lost 1 base; unmatched junction nucleotides: 11. CDR3 amino acids: CASRKGRTGGESGNTIYF. For the CDR3, the DNA is TGTGCCAGCAGGAAGGGTCGGACAGGGGGCGAGTCTGGAAACACCATATATTTT.

The chain recombines TRBV14 with TRBJ1-6, with no clear D. Germline CDR1 is SGHDN and CDR2 is FVKESK. CDR3 length equals 14 residues. V was shortened by 2 bases and J by 10 bases, with 12 bases between the two germline ends. The CDR3 sequence: CASSQQATGSPLHF. The CDR3 DNA is TGTGCCAGCAGCCAACAAGCTACCGGGTCACCCCTCCACTTT.

The chain links TRBV7-8 to TRBJ1-6; 9 positions agree with TRBD1. CDR1 and CDR2 (germline): SGHVS, FQNEAQ. The CDR3 extends over 15 amino acids. Trimming cost V 4 bases and J 5 bases; bases outside gene matches: 3. DNA of the CDR3: TGTGCCAGCAGCTCACGGACAGGGGATAATTCACCCCTCCACTTT. Residues: CASSSRTGDNSPLHF.

The sample holds one count of this clone. CDR3 protein: CASSELGDRTQPQHF. CDR3 nucleotide sequence: TGTGCCAGCAGTGAATTGGGGGACAGAACCCAGCCCCAGCATTTT. This rearrangement joins TRBV6-1 to TRBJ1-5; 7 bases map to TRBD1. With 2 bases clipped from V and 7 bases from J, the junction kept 8 bases outside the gene matches. The CDR3 extends over 15 amino acids. CDR1 is MNHNS and CDR2 is SASEGT in the germline V gene.